This TCR beta chain comes out of a study of shared clonotypes between healthy human individuals (dated by TCRdb to about 2020). Study-level background: The cohort included a few men and a couple of women between 18 and 49 years of age. For each donor, CD4 naive and CD4 memory were each run on three plates, CD8 naive on two plates, and CD8 memory on one plate. To estimate repertoire size and how much clonotypes are shared between individuals, the study performed deep sequencing of blood TCR repertoires from a few healthy adults. Libraries were prepared and TCR repertoires were sequenced by different laboratories using diverse techniques, in order to increase sequencing depth and limit assay-specific biases. Between about 0.8 and 9.5 billion PBMCs per donor were obtained by leukapheresis. Results the study describes overall, beyond this receptor: Compared with non-shared clonotypes, the clonotypes found in all four sorted-subset donors had higher generation probabilities. About 5% of naive CD4, 3.5% of naive CD8, roughly 2.4% of memory CD4, and around 0.4% of memory CD8 clonotypes were shared across a handful of donors. The small number of donors limited the genetic and exposure-history diversity represented. Based on pairwise subsampling, the degree of clonotype sharing among donors was expected to be affected by sequencing depth. Sampling was restricted to blood, and TCR repertoires in tissues likely differ from the TCR repertoires found in blood. Naive subsets generally had larger estimated clonotype richness than memory subsets did. Rarefaction of sorted-subset datasets indicated incomplete sequencing despite the large sequencing depth.

Using the deep immunoSEQ assay, multiplex PCR amplified TCR CDR3 regions from genomic DNA. For each cell subset, the extracted genomic DNA was distributed evenly across all wells of several immunoSEQ 96-well plates, and each plate served as one replicate. For sorted subsets, each replicate PCR was loaded with 200 ng genomic DNA, equivalent to 25,000 to 35,000 T cell genomes. The purified libraries were quantified using a Qubit 3.0 fluorometer, sized with a Bioanalyzer 2100, and then quantified again using the KAPA Library Quantification kit. Each immunoSEQ 96-well plate was sequenced on its own single-read 150-cycle Illumina NextSeq 550 flow cell. Under the source paper's analysis protocol: Because the immunoSEQ output held only junctional sequences and lacked quality scores, the filtering could not match the filtering applied to full-length reads. Sequences were annotated with PyIR, a Python wrapper for IgBLAST v1.9, and V/J genes and CDR3 were assigned using IMGT germline references. Reads were filtered out if the reads had weak V/J assignments (E-value above 1e-6), no CDR3, stop codons, out-of-frame junctions, or ambiguous translated residues. V3J clonotypes were defined as sequences sharing the same inferred V gene, J gene, and CDR3 amino acid sequence. Percentage overlap between repertoires was computed as shared unique clonotypes divided by the size of the smaller repertoire. Three approaches were used to assess repertoire richness: RTK rarefaction, the Chao1 estimator, and Recon v2.1 estimates of unobserved clonotypes. For all TCRbeta clonotypes obtained by the gDNA method from a few donors, generation probabilities were computed with OLGA. TCRdb limited this immuneACCESS table to in-frame rearrangements with V and J called. A share of clones is missing; checked studies link under half to unresolved V genes, and the rest is unexplained. Clone size and V and J calls were adopted from that table, with D and trimming inferred from the DNA. The sample table lists around 2,000,000 clones, 90% to 95% of them with a count of one. Clones ranked in the top ten supply around 1.7% of the sample.

V loses 5 bases of germline sequence and J loses 6 bases, and the interval between the two ends is 20 bases. Measured from the cysteine to the phenylalanine, the CDR3 is 16 residues long. The retained sequence is limited to the CDR3, 48 bases, with the frame set at the first base. Via the germline V gene, CDR1 is SGHVS and CDR2 FNYEAQ. Details on this clone: What this receptor recognizes is not known. No quality values exist for individual bases; no much larger clone is one base distant.

For the CD8 naive samples, CD45RO-negative cells were positively selected for CCR7, yielding a CD45RA+CCR7+ population from which TemRA cells were excluded. The donors were healthy, HIV-negative adults who had no recently reported acute infections or vaccinations. All donors were Caucasian adults living in Nashville, Tennessee, USA. Blood was obtained by leukapheresis, after which PBMCs were separated by Ficoll-Histopaque density gradient centrifugation and cryopreserved in liquid nitrogen vapor phase. Analytical flow cytometry was used to check the purity and quantity of every magnetically sorted T cell population. From each sorted fraction, genomic DNA was isolated and quantified by UV absorbance on a Nanodrop 2000c.

The source material was naive CD8+ T cells from PBMCs. The cell subset or site label for this specimen denotes: CD45RA+CCR7+. This chain is built from TRBV7-6 and TRBJ1-3; a weak D assignment points to TRBD1 (5 bases agree). The sequence derives from a young man in good health. Some clones in this sample may be carry-over from other donors' samples. The DNA sequence reads TGTGCCAGCAGCAAGAGGAACCCCCGGGGCGCAAACACCATATATTTT. Translated, this gives CASSKRNPRGANTIYF. This CDR3, with the reference TRBV7-6 and TRBJ1-3 proteins standing in past its ends, gives the full variable domain GAGVSQSPRYKVTKRGQDVALRCDPISGHVSLYWYRQALGQGPEFLTYFNYEAQQDKSGLPNDRFSAERPEGSISTLTIQRTEQRDSAMYRCASSKRNPRGANTIYFGEGSWLTVV.